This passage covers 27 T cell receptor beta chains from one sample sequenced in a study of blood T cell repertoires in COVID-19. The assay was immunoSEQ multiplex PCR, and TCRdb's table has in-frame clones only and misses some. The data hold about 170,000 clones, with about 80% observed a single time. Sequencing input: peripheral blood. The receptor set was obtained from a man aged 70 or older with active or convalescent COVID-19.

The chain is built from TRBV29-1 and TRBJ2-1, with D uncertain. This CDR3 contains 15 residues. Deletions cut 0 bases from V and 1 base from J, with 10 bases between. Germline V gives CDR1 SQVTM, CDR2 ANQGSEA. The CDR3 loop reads CSVEDPRVSYNEQFF. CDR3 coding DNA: TGCAGCGTTGAAGATCCCCGGGTATCCTACAATGAGCAGTTCTTC.

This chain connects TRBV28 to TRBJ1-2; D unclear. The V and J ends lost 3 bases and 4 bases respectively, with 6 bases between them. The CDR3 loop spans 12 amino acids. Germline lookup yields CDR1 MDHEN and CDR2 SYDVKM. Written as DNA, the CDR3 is TGTGCCAGCAGTTTTCAGTTCTATGGCTACACCTTC. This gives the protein CASSFQFYGYTF.

DNA for the CDR3: TGCGCCAGCAGCCAGGCAGGGGGGTATGAAAAACTGTTTTTT. Encoded protein: CASSQAGGYEKLFF. This rearrangement joins TRBV4-3 to TRBJ1-4, with 7 bases lining up with TRBD1. V shed 3 bases and J 6 bases; nucleotides not matched to a gene: 4. Germline loops: CDR1 LGHNA, CDR2 YSLEER. The CDR3 is made up of 14 amino acids.

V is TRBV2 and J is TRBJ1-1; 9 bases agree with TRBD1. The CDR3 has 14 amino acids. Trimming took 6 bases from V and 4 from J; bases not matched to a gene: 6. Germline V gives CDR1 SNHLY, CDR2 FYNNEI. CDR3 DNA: TGTGCCAGCAGGAACAGGGGGCGCGGCACTGAAGCTTTCTTT. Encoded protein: CASRNRGRGTEAFF.

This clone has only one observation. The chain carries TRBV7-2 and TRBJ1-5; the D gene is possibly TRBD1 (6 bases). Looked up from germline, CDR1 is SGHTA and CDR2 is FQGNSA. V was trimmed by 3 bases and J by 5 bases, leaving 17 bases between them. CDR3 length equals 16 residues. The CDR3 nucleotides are TGTGCCAGCAGCTTCTTCGGACAGTCTGGAGATCAGCCCCAGCATTTT. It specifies CASSFFGQSGDQPQHF.

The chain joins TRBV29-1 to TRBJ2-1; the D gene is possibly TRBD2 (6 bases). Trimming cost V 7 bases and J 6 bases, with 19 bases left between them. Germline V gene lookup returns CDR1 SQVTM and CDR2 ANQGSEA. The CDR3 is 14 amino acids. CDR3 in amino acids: CSAALARSSNEQFF. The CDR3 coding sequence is TGCAGCGCCGCACTAGCCCGGTCATCCAATGAGCAGTTCTTC.

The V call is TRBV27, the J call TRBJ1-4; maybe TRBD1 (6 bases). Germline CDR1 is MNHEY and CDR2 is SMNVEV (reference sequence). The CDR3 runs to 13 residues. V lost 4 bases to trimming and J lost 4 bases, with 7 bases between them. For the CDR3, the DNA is TGTGCCAGCAGTTGGGGGCGTAATGAAAAACTGTTTTTT. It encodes CASSWGRNEKLFF.

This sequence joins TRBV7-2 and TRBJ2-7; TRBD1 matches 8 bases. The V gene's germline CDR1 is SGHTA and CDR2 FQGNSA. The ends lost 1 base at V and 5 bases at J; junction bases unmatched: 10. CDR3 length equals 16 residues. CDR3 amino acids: CASSLGLQGAGDEQYF. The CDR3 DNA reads TGTGCCAGCAGCTTAGGGCTTCAGGGGGCCGGGGACGAGCAGTACTTC.

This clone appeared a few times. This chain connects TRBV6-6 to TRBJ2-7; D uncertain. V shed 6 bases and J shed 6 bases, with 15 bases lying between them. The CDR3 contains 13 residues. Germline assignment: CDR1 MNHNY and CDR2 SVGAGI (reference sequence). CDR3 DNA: TGTGCCAGCAGCCACGGAGTCACCCTCGAGCAGTACTTC. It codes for CASSHGVTLEQYF.

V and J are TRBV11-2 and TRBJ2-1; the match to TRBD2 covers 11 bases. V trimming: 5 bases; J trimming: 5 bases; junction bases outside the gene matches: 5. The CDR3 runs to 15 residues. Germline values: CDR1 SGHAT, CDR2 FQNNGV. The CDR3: CASSPGTSGDNEQFF. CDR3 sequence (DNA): TGTGCCAGCAGCCCCGGGACTAGCGGCGACAATGAGCAGTTCTTC.

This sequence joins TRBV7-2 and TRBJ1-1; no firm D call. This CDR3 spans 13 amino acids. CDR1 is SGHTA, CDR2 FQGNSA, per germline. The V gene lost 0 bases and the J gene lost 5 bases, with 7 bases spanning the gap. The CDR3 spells CASSLAPGTEAFF. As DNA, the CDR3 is TGTGCCAGCAGCTTAGCCCCGGGTACTGAAGCTTTCTTT. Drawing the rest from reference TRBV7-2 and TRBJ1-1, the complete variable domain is GAGVSQSPSNKVTEKGKDVELRCDPISGHTALYWYRQSLGQGLEFLIYFQGNSAPDKSGLPSDRFSAERTGGSVSTLTIQRTQQEDSAVYLCASSLAPGTEAFFGQGTRLTVV.

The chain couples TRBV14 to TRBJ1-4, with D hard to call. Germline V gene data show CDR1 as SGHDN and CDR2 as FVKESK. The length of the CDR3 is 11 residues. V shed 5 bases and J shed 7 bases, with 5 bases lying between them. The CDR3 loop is CASSRSEKLFF. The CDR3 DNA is TGTGCCAGCAGCAGGAGTGAAAAACTGTTTTTT.

CDR3 bases: TGTGCCAGCACCGATGGACTTCGCCTAAGTGAGCAGTACTTC. Its protein is CASTDGLRLSEQYF. The genes are TRBV6-5 and TRBJ2-7, with D possibly matching TRBD2 (5 bases). Per germline, CDR1 MNHEY and CDR2 SVGAGI. Trimming left V 7 bases short and J 7 bases short, with 20 bases between. The CDR3 runs to 14 residues.

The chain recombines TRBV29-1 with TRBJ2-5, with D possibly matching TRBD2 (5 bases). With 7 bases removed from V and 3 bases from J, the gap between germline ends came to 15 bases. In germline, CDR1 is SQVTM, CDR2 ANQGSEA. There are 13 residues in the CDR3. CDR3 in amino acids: CSARPGSEETQYF. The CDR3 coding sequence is TGCAGCGCCAGACCGGGGAGCGAAGAGACCCAGTACTTC.

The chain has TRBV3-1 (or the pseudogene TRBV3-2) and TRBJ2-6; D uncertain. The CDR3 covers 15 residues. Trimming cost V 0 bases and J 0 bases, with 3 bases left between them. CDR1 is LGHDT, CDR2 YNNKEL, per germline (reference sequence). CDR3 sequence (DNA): TGTGCCAGCAGCCAAGACAGCTCTGGGGCCAACGTCCTGACTTTC. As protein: CASSQDSSGANVLTF.

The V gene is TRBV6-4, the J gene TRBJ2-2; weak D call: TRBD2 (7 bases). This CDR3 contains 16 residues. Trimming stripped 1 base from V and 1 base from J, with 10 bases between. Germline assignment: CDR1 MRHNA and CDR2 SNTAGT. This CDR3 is CASSDWGGKNTGELFF. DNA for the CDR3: TGTGCCAGCAGTGACTGGGGGGGCAAGAACACCGGGGAGCTGTTTTTT.

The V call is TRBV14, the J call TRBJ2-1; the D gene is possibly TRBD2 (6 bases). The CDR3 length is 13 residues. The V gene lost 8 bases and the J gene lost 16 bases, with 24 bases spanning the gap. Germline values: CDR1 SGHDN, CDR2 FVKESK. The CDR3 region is CASGGTGERSRFF. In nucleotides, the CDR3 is TGTGCCAGCGGGGGGACGGGTGAGCGGAGTCGTTTCTTC.

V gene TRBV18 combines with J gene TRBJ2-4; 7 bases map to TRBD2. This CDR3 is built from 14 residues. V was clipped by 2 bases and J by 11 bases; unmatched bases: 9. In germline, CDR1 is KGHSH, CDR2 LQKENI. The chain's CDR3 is CASSPGREGAFQYF. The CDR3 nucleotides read TGTGCCAGCTCACCAGGCAGGGAGGGTGCCTTTCAGTACTTC.

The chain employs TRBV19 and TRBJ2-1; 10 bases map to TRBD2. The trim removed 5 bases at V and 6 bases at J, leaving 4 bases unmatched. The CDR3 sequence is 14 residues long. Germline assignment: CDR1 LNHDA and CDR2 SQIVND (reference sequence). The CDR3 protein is CASSRQRGGNEQFF. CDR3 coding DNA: TGTGCCAGTAGTCGCCAGCGGGGGGGCAATGAGCAGTTCTTC. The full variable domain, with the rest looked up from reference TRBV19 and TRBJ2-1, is DGGITQSPKYLFRKEGQNVTLSCEQNLNHDAMYWYRQDPGQGLRLIYYSQIVNDFQKGDIAEGYSVSREKKESFPLTVTSAQKNPTAFYLCASSRQRGGNEQFFGPGTRLTVL.

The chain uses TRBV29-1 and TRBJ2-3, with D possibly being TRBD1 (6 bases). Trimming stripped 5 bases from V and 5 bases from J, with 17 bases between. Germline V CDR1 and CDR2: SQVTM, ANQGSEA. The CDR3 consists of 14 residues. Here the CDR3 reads CSVPDRKQIDTQYF. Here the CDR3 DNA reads TGCAGCGTTCCCGACAGGAAACAGATAGATACGCAGTATTTT.

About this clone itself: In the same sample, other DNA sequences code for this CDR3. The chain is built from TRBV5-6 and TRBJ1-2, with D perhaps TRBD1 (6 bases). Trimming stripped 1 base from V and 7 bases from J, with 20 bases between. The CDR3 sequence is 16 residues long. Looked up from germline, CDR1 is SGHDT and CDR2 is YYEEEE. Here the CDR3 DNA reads TGTGCCAGCAGCTTGTTCGTCGGGGAGGGGGAGGGTGGCTACACCTTC. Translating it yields CASSLFVGEGEGGYTF.

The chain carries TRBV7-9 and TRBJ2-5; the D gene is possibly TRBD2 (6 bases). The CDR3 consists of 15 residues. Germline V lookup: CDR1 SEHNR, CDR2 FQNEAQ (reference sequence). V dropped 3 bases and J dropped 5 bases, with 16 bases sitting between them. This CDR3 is CASSFTGTSVETQYF. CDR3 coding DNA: TGTGCCAGCAGCTTCACCGGGACTTCCGTGGAGACCCAGTACTTC.

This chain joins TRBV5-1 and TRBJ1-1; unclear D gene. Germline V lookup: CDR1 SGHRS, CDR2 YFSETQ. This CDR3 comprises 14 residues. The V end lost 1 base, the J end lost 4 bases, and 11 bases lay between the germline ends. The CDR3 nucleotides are TGCGCCAGCAGCTTGTCCCCACAGCCCACTGAAGCTTTCTTT. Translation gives CASSLSPQPTEAFF.

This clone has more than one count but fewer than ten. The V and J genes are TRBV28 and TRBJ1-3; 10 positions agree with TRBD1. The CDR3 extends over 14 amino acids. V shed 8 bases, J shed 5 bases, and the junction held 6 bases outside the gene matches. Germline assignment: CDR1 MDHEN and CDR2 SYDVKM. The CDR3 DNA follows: TGTGCCAGCTTACGGGACAGGGGTCGAAACACCATATATTTT. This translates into CASLRDRGRNTIYF.

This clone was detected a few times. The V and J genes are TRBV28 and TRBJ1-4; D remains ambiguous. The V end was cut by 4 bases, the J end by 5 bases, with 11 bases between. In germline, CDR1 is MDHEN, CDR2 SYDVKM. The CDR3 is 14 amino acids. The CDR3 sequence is CASSSGETNEKLFF. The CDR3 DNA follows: TGTGCCAGCAGTTCCGGGGAAACAAATGAAAAACTGTTTTTT.

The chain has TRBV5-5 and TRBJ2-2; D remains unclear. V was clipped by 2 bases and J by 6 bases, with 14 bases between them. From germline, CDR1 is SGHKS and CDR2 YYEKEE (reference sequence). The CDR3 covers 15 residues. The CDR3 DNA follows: TGTGCCAGCAGCTTCAGTTTCTCTCTTGCCGGGGAGCTGTTTTTT. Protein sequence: CASSFSFSLAGELFF.

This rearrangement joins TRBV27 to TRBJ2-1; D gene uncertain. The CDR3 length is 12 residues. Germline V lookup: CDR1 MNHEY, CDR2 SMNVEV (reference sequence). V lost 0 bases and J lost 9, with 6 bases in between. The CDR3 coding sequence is TGTGCCAGCAGTTTATCACCGGGTGAGCAGTTCTTC. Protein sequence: CASSLSPGEQFF.